This T cell receptor beta chain was retrieved from a study of cytomegalovirus exposure and HLA in healthy donors. Study-wide results and caveats: HLA alleles were associated with 16,000 or so TCR beta sequences in a later analysis at 0.05 false discovery rate. Earlier analysis yielded a pattern in which most TCR beta V segments were productive about 90% or about 30% of the time. A few CMV-associated chains proved CMV antigen-specific in vitro.

Turning to this clone: Its antigen is undetermined.

Primers included in the PCR were 60 Vbeta and 13 Jbeta primers. In the original workflow: In a later analysis, of roughly 83 million unique beta chains, roughly 9.9 million appeared in at least two donors. The data were produced by immunoSEQ multiplex PCR, yet TCRdb's version contains in-frame clones alone and is incomplete. V, J and clone size are taken as reported in that table, and D and trimming were inferred from the DNA itself. Of 140,000 or so clones in the sample, 75% to 80% were seen once. The TCR sequence derives from a woman aged 18-29 years in good health and CMV-seropositive. The material sequenced was PBMCs.

As DNA, the CDR3 is TGCGCCAGCAGCTTGGATGCGCGAATCGAAGCTTTCTTT. Encoded protein: CASSLDARIEAFF. The chain combines TRBV5-1 with TRBJ1-1; D call uncertain. Germline CDR1 reads SGHRS; CDR2 reads YFSETQ. V was trimmed by 0 bases and J by 8 bases, leaving 11 bases between them. This CDR3 spans 13 amino acids.